A selection of T cell receptor beta chains follows, all from one sample in a study of shared clonotypes between healthy human individuals. Sequencing used immunoSEQ multiplex PCR; TCRdb keeps in-frame clones, though not all of them. Of 2.5 million or so clones listed, 90% to 95% were seen once; the top ten hold over 0.12%. The sample taken for sequencing was naive CD4+ T cells sorted from blood. These receptors were obtained from a young man in good health. Both conserved end residues are trimmed from each CDR3. A row's size may be missing; if present it is once, few, many or a size class.

11	NA	TRBV11-3	TRBJ1-1	ASSLEGQGGAF
12	NA	TRBV30	TRBJ2-2	AWRTGANTGELF
16	NA	TRBV10-2	TRBJ2-3	ASSEWGIAEKFTDTQY
11	NA	TRBV11-2	TRBJ2-7	ASTSSGVYEQY
15	NA	TRBV19	TRBJ1-5	ASSIVPSGLGNQPQH
9	NA	TRBV7-9	TRBJ2-3	ASTSTDTQY
13	NA	TRBV7-8	TRBJ2-1	ASSLTSGAYNEQF
13	NA	TRBV4-1	TRBJ2-1	ASSQETTSYNEQF
12	NA	TRBV5-1	TRBJ2-5	ASGRYGPSETQY
14	NA	TRBV7-2	TRBJ2-1	ASSLARRSSYNEQF
14	NA	TRBV5-1	TRBJ1-4	ASSYLGVATNEKLF
12	NA	TRBV18	TRBJ1-5	ASSPTTGSQPQH
10	once	TRBV29-1	TRBJ1-2	SVEVSNYGYT
15	once	TRBV30	TRBJ2-7	AWSYRTSGRTTHEQY
14	NA	TRBV5-6	TRBJ2-5	ASSSIRELHQETQY
14	NA	TRBV5-1	TRBJ2-2	ASSPLAGANTGELF
13	NA	TRBV6-1	TRBJ2-7	ASSLLGGGSYEQY
12	NA	TRBV5-1	TRBJ2-7	ASSPGLAGGEQY
11	NA	TRBV10-1	TRBJ2-5	ASSAKYDQTQY
11	NA	TRBV6-6	TRBJ1-5	ASSYSLHQPQH
10	NA	TRBV5-1	TRBJ1-1	ASSYDTLEAF
13	NA	TRBV6-6	TRBJ2-2	ASSVSGSYTGELF
12	NA	TRBV30	TRBJ1-5	AWNPPPGNQPQH
13	NA	TRBV7-9	TRBJ1-1	ASRSQGGMNTEAF
13	few	TRBV7-9	TRBJ2-7	ASSLALGSGYEQY
14	NA	TRBV6-4	TRBJ2-7	ASNTWGGPTTYEQY
12	NA	TRBV5-4	TRBJ2-5	ASSFYEGVGTQY
13	NA	TRBV27	TRBJ1-2	ASSLWPTLDEGYT
12	NA	TRBV2	TRBJ2-7	ASSDDRGGYEQY
12	few	TRBV19	TRBJ1-1	ASSTVTVNTEAF
12	NA	TRBV5-1	NA	ASSLTATGNEQF
12	NA	TRBV25-1	TRBJ1-1	ASSDGQANTEAF
10	NA	TRBV5-6	TRBJ2-1	ASNTFGEAQL
12	NA	TRBV6-5	TRBJ2-3	ASSYQQGTDTQY
9	NA	TRBV30	TRBJ2-1	AWSVGSARF
12	NA	TRBV5-6	TRBJ2-5	ASSSDWYQETQY
15	NA	TRBV7-2	TRBJ2-7	ASSLRTSGTPSYEQY
12	NA	TRBV27	TRBJ2-2	ASSLQGGAGELF
12	NA	TRBV19	TRBJ1-1	ASRKDRGDTEAF
14	NA	TRBV5-1	TRBJ1-6	ASSLVGGDYNSPLH
13	NA	TRBV5-1	TRBJ2-5	ASSLAGQPQETQY
14	once	TRBV18	TRBJ2-7	ASSPFSTSGPYEQY